The 10 T cell receptor beta chains below were found in one sample sequenced in a study of T cell changes during pregnancy in multiple sclerosis. Data came from immunoSEQ multiplex PCR; TCRdb stores just in-frame clones and leaves some out. The data show about 83,000 clones, around 93% seen once. The starting material was PBMCs, obtained in the first trimester of pregnancy. Source of these receptors: a female donor in good health, serving as a control in a pregnancy study. Some clones in this sample may be carry-over from other donors' samples.

V usage is TRBV4-1 and J usage is TRBJ1-5; a weak D match, TRBD1 (5 bases). The CDR3 sequence is 14 residues long. V was cut by 5 bases and J by 0 bases, with 8 bases left in between. The germline V gene has CDR1 MGHRA and CDR2 YSYEKL. This CDR3 is CASSGAYSNQPQHF. The CDR3 DNA reads TGCGCCAGCAGCGGGGCTTATAGCAATCAGCCCCAGCATTTT.

The chain couples TRBV19 to TRBJ1-1, with D tentatively TRBD1 (5 bases). Between the trimmed V and J ends, which lost 3 bases and 3 bases, there was a span of 11 bases. The CDR3 is 14 amino acids. Germline CDR1 is LNHDA and CDR2 is SQIVND (reference sequence). The CDR3 DNA sequence: TGTGCCAGTAGTATGAGACAGCTCTACACTGAAGCTTTCTTT. Amino acids: CASSMRQLYTEAFF. Full variable domain (rest looked up from reference TRBV19 and TRBJ1-1): DGGITQSPKYLFRKEGQNVTLSCEQNLNHDAMYWYRQDPGQGLRLIYYSQIVNDFQKGDIAEGYSVSREKKESFPLTVTSAQKNPTAFYLCASSMRQLYTEAFFGQGTRLTVV.

V gene TRBV4-1 combines with J gene TRBJ2-7; possibly TRBD1 for D (6 bases). This CDR3 contains 16 residues. CDR1 is MGHRA and CDR2 is YSYEKL in the germline V gene. V lost 0 bases and J lost 0, with 12 bases in between. CDR3: CASSQDGQRTSYEQYF. In DNA form, the CDR3 reads TGCGCCAGCAGCCAAGACGGACAGCGAACCTCCTACGAGCAGTACTTC.

For this clone: The junction shows a germline mismatch at one end, possibly a read error. V and J are TRBV28 and TRBJ1-1; D is perhaps TRBD1 (5 bases). The CDR3 contains 15 residues. Germline CDR1 and CDR2: MDHEN and SYDVKM. Here the CDR3 reads CASSAPAQGLNEPFF. The CDR3 coding sequence is TGTGCCAGCAGTGCTCCTGCCCAGGGCTTAAATGAACCTTTCTTT.

V and J are TRBV25-1 and TRBJ1-2; 8 positions agree with TRBD1. Germline loops: CDR1 MGHDK, CDR2 SYGVNS. The junction had 3 bases not matched to a gene; V was cut back by 0 bases and J by 0 bases. The CDR3 sequence is 16 residues long. The CDR3 bases are TGTGCCAGCAGTGAATACCCAGGGGGCCCTAACTATGGCTACACCTTC. As protein: CASSEYPGGPNYGYTF.

This clone occurred once. The CDR3 DNA follows: TGTGCCAGCAGCCTGGTAGCGGGAGCCTCCTACGAGCAGTACTTC. Translation: CASSLVAGASYEQYF. The J gene is TRBJ2-7, the V gene TRBV7-8, with TRBD2 matching 9 bases. The CDR3 loop spans 15 amino acids. Germline V gene sequence: CDR1 SGHVS, CDR2 FQNEAQ. The V segment lost 5 bases and the J segment 0 bases; nucleotides outside the gene matches: 5.

The V and J genes are TRBV6-4 and TRBJ2-1, with 8 bases aligning to TRBD1. Germline V gives CDR1 MRHNA, CDR2 SNTAGT. The CDR3 length is 13 residues. Trimming took 6 bases from V and 5 from J; bases not matched to a gene: 3. CDR3 residues: CASSGTGNNEQFF. The DNA of the CDR3 is TGTGCCAGCAGCGGGACAGGTAACAATGAGCAGTTCTTC.

The V gene is TRBV14, the J gene TRBJ2-1, with D possibly TRBD2 on 6 matching bases. The CDR3 totals 18 residues. Trimming left V 0 bases short and J 7 bases short, with 22 bases between. The germline gives CDR1 SGHDN, CDR2 FVKESK. The CDR3: CASSQDPFGRGPGNEQFF. CDR3 DNA sequence: TGTGCCAGCAGCCAAGATCCATTTGGGCGGGGACCCGGGAATGAGCAGTTCTTC.

The genes are TRBV6-6 and TRBJ2-3; 7 bases fit TRBD1. Germline V gene lookup returns CDR1 MNHNY and CDR2 SVGAGI (reference sequence). Trimming removed 6 bases from V and 2 bases from J; junction bases left unmatched: 11. This CDR3 is 16 amino acids long. CDR3 bases: TGTGCCAGCAGCCCAAGCACCGACAGGGACACAGATACGCAGTATTTT. Residues: CASSPSTDRDTDTQYF.

The gene calls are TRBV18 and TRBJ2-2; D remains unclear. Germline assignment: CDR1 KGHSH and CDR2 LQKENI. V dropped 3 bases and J dropped 0 bases, with 2 bases sitting between them. This CDR3 comprises 13 residues. The CDR3 nucleotides are TGTGCCAGCTCACCCGCGAACACCGGGGAGCTGTTTTTT. This sequence encodes CASSPANTGELFF.